This entry features one TCR beta chain sequence. The data derive from a study of blood T cell repertoires in COVID-19. Study overall: Sites across the United States, Italy and Spain contributed samples from acute and convalescent COVID-19.

Sequenced by immunoSEQ multiplex PCR; TCRdb stores in-frame clones only, minus some. The data hold about 200,000 clones, with roughly 90% observed a single time. V dropped 4 bases and J dropped 0; count of bases not matched to a gene: 8. The CDR3 is 17 amino acids. The germline V gene encodes CDR1 LNHDA and CDR2 SQIVND (reference sequence). The genes are TRBV19 and TRBJ1-3, with 8 bases aligning to TRBD1. The clonotype originates from a woman in her 70s with acute or convalescent COVID-19. Sequencing was performed on peripheral blood. The CDR3 DNA reads as TGTGCCAGTAGTAGCTGGACAGGGAGAGGCTCTGGAAACACCATATATTTT. Protein sequence: CASSSWTGRGSGNTIYF.